Listed here are 14 T cell receptor beta chains from one sample, sequenced in a study of a mutant IDH1 vaccine in newly diagnosed glioma. Generated by immunoSEQ multiplex PCR, the TCRdb table keeps only in-frame clones and is missing some. Of about 32,000 clones listed, around four fifths are singletons. Their recognized antigens are unknown. Stated time point: week 11, during vaccination. The investigators gave 300 ug of mutant IDH1 20-mer peptide in each vaccine dose, together with topical imiquimod. This material consisted of PBMCs, taken from a glioma patient whose treatment included an IDH1 peptide vaccine. The receptors were sampled from a man between 25 and 39 years old with glioma.

This sequence joins TRBV7-2 and TRBJ1-6; D call uncertain. Germline CDR1 SGHTA, CDR2 FQGNSA. V was pared by 6 bases and J by 4 bases, with 4 bases between. This CDR3 contains 12 residues. This chain's CDR3 is CASREYNSPLHF. DNA of the CDR3: TGTGCCAGCAGGGAGTATAATTCACCCCTCCACTTT.

In DNA, the CDR3 is TGTGCCAGCAGGACTAGCGGGCGATCTTACAATGAGCAGTTCTTC. Protein: CASRTSGRSYNEQFF. The genes are TRBV27 and TRBJ2-1, with 10 bases lining up with TRBD2. Trimming at V came to 6 bases and at J to 4 bases, leaving 6 bases not matched to a gene. The CDR3 consists of 15 residues. CDR1 MNHEY and CDR2 SMNVEV come from the germline V gene (reference sequence).

The chain combines TRBV6-1 with TRBJ2-5, with D perhaps given as TRBD1 or TRBD2 (5 bases each). Looked up from germline, CDR1 is MNHNS and CDR2 is SASEGT. V dropped 8 bases and J dropped 4 bases, with 20 bases sitting between them. The CDR3 spans 15 residues. The CDR3 sequence is CASLPQAGIGETQYF. CDR3 nucleotide sequence: TGTGCCAGCCTCCCACAGGCCGGGATCGGAGAGACCCAGTACTTC.

Only a few counts were recorded for this clone. This chain connects TRBV27 to TRBJ2-2; the match to TRBD2 covers 12 bases. V was pared by 2 bases and J by 5 bases, with 0 bases of the junction left unmatched. From germline, CDR1 is MNHEY and CDR2 SMNVEV (reference sequence). The CDR3 has 15 amino acids. The CDR3 loop reads CASSLGTSGTGELFF. In DNA form, the CDR3 reads TGTGCCAGCAGTTTAGGGACTAGCGGGACCGGGGAGCTGTTTTTT.

The chain joins TRBV5-1 to TRBJ1-1; 7 bases are a match to TRBD1. Germline values: CDR1 SGHRS, CDR2 YFSETQ. The CDR3 consists of 15 residues. J gave up 3 bases and V 3 bases, and 8 bases lay outside the gene matches. DNA of the CDR3: TGCGCCAGCAGCTCACAGGGGCCTCAGTACACTGAAGCTTTCTTT. It encodes CASSSQGPQYTEAFF.

The chain links TRBV6-5 to TRBJ2-6, with D perhaps given as TRBD1 or TRBD2 (5 bases each). V lost 2 bases and J 3 bases, leaving 11 bases between the germline ends. The germline gives CDR1 MNHEY, CDR2 SVGAGI. The CDR3 sequence is 16 residues long. The DNA for the CDR3 is TGTGCCAGCAGTTACATCGAGGGGTTTGGGGCCAACGTCCTGACTTTC. This encodes CASSYIEGFGANVLTF.

This clone has a handful of counts. The chain links TRBV30 to TRBJ1-1, with D possibly being TRBD1 (5 bases). Germline V gene data show CDR1 as GTSNPN and CDR2 as SVGIG (reference sequence). Trimming shortened V by 2 bases and J by 5 bases, and 18 bases separated the two germline ends. The CDR3 totals 15 residues. The chain's CDR3 is CAWSYRRRENTEAFF. In nucleotides, the CDR3 is TGTGCCTGGAGTTATAGGCGCAGGGAGAATACTGAAGCTTTCTTT.

The CDR3 reads CSASPGLAGQETQYF. The CDR3 nucleotides read TGCAGCGCTAGTCCGGGACTAGCGGGTCAGGAGACCCAGTACTTC. J is TRBJ2-5 and V is TRBV29-1, with TRBD2 identical over 12 bases. Looked up from germline, CDR1 is SQVTM and CDR2 is ANQGSEA. V shed 7 bases and J 5 bases; nucleotides not matched to a gene: 11. CDR3 length equals 15 residues.

This chain joins TRBV5-1 and TRBJ2-2; D gene unclear. The germline CDR1 and CDR2 sequences are SGHRS and YFSETQ. The CDR3 has 15 amino acids. The germline V and J ends were trimmed by 8 bases and 1 base, with 15 bases remaining between them. The CDR3 DNA sequence: TGCGCCAGTAGGTTTCGAGACGGGAACACCGGGGAGCTGTTTTTT. As protein: CASRFRDGNTGELFF. Full variable domain (rest looked up from reference TRBV5-1 and TRBJ2-2): KAGVTQTPRYLIKTRGQQVTLSCSPISGHRSVSWYQQTPGQGLQFLFEYFSETQRNKGNFPGRFSGRQFSNSRSEMNVSTLELGDSALYLCASRFRDGNTGELFFGEGSRLTVL.

This clone was observed a few times. In DNA form, the CDR3 reads TGTGCCAGCAGCCCCCAGAGGAATCAGCCCCAGCATTTT. This encodes CASSPQRNQPQHF. The chain uses TRBV7-2 and TRBJ1-5, with D hard to call. Germline CDR1 is SGHTA and CDR2 is FQGNSA. V lost 5 bases and J lost 4, with 9 bases in between. The CDR3 is 13 amino acids.

The chain couples TRBV29-1 to TRBJ2-3; D gene uncertain. CDR3 length: 11 amino acids. Deletions cut 7 bases from V and 4 bases from J, with 9 bases between. Germline CDR1 and CDR2: SQVTM and ANQGSEA. Here the CDR3 reads CSAARADTQYF. The CDR3 DNA follows: TGCAGCGCTGCCCGCGCAGATACGCAGTATTTT.

This clone came up a few times. The chain has TRBV19 and TRBJ1-5, with TRBD1 as a possible D gene (6 bases). Germline CDR1 is LNHDA and CDR2 is SQIVND (reference sequence). This CDR3 is built from 13 residues. The V gene lost 6 bases and the J gene lost 4 bases, with 10 bases spanning the gap. The CDR3 DNA reads as TGTGCCAGTAGCGGACAGACGAATCAGCCCCAGCATTTT. This translates into CASSGQTNQPQHF. Drawing the rest from reference TRBV19 and TRBJ1-5, the complete variable domain is DGGITQSPKYLFRKEGQNVTLSCEQNLNHDAMYWYRQDPGQGLRLIYYSQIVNDFQKGDIAEGYSVSREKKESFPLTVTSAQKNPTAFYLCASSGQTNQPQHFGDGTRLSIL.

The V call is TRBV4-1, the J call TRBJ2-1; 9 positions match TRBD2. CDR1 MGHRA and CDR2 YSYEKL come from the germline V gene. The V gene end was trimmed by 3 bases and the J gene end by 4 bases; junction bases not matched to a gene: 10. The CDR3 extends over 17 amino acids. The chain's CDR3 is CASSQTFSGGTYNEQFF. CDR3 sequence (DNA): TGCGCCAGCAGCCAGACCTTTAGCGGGGGAACTTACAATGAGCAGTTCTTC.

This clone has just one count. The rearrangement joins TRBV19 to TRBJ2-2; TRBD1 aligns across 7 bases. V shed 7 bases and J 0 bases; nucleotides not matched to a gene: 5. This CDR3 is 15 amino acids long. Germline V gene data show CDR1 as LNHDA and CDR2 as SQIVND (reference sequence). CDR3 region: CASTWDSPNTGELFF. In DNA, the CDR3 is TGTGCCAGTACCTGGGACAGCCCGAACACCGGGGAGCTGTTTTTT. Full variable domain (missing parts from reference TRBV19 and TRBJ2-2): DGGITQSPKYLFRKEGQNVTLSCEQNLNHDAMYWYRQDPGQGLRLIYYSQIVNDFQKGDIAEGYSVSREKKESFPLTVTSAQKNPTAFYLCASTWDSPNTGELFFGEGSRLTVL.